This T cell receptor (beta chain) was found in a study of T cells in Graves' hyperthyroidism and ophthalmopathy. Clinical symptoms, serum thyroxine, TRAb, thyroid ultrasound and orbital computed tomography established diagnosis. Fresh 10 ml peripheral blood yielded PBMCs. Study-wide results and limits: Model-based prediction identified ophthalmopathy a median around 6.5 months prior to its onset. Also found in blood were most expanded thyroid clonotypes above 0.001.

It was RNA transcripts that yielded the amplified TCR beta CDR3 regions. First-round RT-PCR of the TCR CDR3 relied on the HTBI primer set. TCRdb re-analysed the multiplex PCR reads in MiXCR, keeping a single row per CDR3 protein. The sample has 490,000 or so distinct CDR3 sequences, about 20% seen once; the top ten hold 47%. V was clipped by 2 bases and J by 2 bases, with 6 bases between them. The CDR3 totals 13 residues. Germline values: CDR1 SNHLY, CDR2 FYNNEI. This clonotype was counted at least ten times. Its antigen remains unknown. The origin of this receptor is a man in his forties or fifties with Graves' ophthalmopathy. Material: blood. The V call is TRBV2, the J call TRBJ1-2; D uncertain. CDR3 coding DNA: TGTGCCAGCAGTGAATACCAAAACTATGGCTACACCTTC. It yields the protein CASSEYQNYGYTF. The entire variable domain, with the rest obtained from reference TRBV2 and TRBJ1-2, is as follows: EPEVTQTPSHQVTQMGQEVILRCVPISNHLYFYWYRQILGQKVEFLVSFYNNEISEKSEIFDDQFSVERPDGSNFTLKIRSTKLEDSAMYFCASSEYQNYGYTFGSGTRLTVV.